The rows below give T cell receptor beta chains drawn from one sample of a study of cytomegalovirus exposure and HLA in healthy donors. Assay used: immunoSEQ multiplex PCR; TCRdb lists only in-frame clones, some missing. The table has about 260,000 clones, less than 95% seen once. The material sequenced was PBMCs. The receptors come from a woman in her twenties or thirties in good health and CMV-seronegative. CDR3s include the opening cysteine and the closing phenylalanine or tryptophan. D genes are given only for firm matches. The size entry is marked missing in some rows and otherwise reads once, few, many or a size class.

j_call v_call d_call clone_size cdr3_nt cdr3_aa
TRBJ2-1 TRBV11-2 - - TGTGCCAGCAGCTTAGATCTAGCGACATACAATGAGCAGTTCTTC CASSLDLATYNEQFF
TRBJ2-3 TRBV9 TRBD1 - TGTGCCAGCAGTGACGGGACAGGAGGGACAGATACGCAGTATTTT CASSDGTGGTDTQYF
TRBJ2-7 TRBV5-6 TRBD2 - TGTGCCAGCAGCTTGTGGGTGGGACTAGCGGGTGGCTACGAGCAGTACTTC CASSLWVGLAGGYEQYF
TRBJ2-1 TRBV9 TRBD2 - TGTGCCAGCAGCGTAGAAGGTAGGACTAGCATACACAATGAGCAGTTCTTC CASSVEGRTSIHNEQFF
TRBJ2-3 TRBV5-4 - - TGTGCCAGCAGCTTGGGACTAGACGGCCTAGGCCCCCAAAGTACGCAGTATTTT CASSLGLDGLGPQSTQYF
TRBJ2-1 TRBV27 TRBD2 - TGTGCCAGCAGTACCCGGACTAGCGCATCCTACAATGAGCAGTTCTTC CASSTRTSASYNEQFF
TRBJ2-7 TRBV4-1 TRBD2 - TGCGCCAGCAGCCAAGATCGATTCGGACTAGCGGGGTACTACGAGCAGTACTTC CASSQDRFGLAGYYEQYF
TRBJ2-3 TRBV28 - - TGTGCCAGCAGTGACGTAAACAGGGAAGTCACAGATACGCAGTATTTT CASSDVNREVTDTQYF
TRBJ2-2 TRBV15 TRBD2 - TGTGCCACCAGCTTTGGGGGGAGGGGCGCAAACACCGGGGAGCTGTTTTTT CATSFGGRGANTGELFF
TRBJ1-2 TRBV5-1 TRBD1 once TGCGCCAGCAGCCAAACCCGACAGGGTGTCGATGGCTACACCTTC CASSQTRQGVDGYTF
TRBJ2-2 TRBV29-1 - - TGCAGCGCCCACGGGCGCACCGGGGAGCTGTTTTTT CSAHGRTGELFF
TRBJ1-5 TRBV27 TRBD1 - TGTGCCAGCAGTTACCAGGGGGGTAGCAATCAGCCCCAGCATTTT CASSYQGGSNQPQHF
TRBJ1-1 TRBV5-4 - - TGTGCCAGCAGCTTGGGTCGTCTGAACACTGAAGCTTTCTTT CASSLGRLNTEAFF
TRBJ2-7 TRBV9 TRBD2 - TGTGCCAGCAGCCCTAGCGGGGGCTACTCCTACGAGCAGTACTTC CASSPSGGYSYEQYF
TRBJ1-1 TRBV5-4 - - TGTGCCAGCAGCTCGCGGAACACTGAAGCTTTCTTT CASSSRNTEAFF
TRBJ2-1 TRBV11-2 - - TGTGCCAGCAGAGACCAGGGAAACAATGAGCAGTTCTTC CASRDQGNNEQFF
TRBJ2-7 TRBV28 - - TGTGCCAGCCGAGAGGGTGGTGGGCTCTCCTACGAGCAGTACTTC CASREGGGLSYEQYF
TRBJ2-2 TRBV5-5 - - TGTGCCAGCAGCTTGGAGGGGAGGAACACCGGGGAGCTGTTTTTT CASSLEGRNTGELFF
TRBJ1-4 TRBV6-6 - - TGTGCCAGCAGGCCAGGGTCGGCTAATGAAAAACTGTTTTTT CASRPGSANEKLFF
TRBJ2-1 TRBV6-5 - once TGTGCCAGCAGCTCCAGGACTACCCTCAATGAGCAGTTCTTC CASSSRTTLNEQFF
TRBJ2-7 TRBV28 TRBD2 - TGTGCCAGCAGTTCCATTCTAGCGGAAAGCTCCTACGAGCAGTACTTC CASSSILAESSYEQYF
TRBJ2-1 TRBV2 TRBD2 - TGTGCCAGCAGTGAACCGATTACTAGCGGGAAAGGTGGCAATGAGCAGTTCTTC CASSEPITSGKGGNEQFF
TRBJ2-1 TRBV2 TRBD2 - TGTGCCAGCAGAGGGGCGGGAGAGGTATGGCAGTTCTTC CASRGAGEVWQFF
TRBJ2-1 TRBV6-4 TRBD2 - TGTGCCAGCAGTGAAGAACTAGCGGGAGGTAATGAGCAGTTCTTC CASSEELAGGNEQFF
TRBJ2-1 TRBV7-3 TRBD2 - TGTGCCAGCAGCCCTACAGCGGGAGGGTTCAATGAGCAGTTCTTC CASSPTAGGFNEQFF
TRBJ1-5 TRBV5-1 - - TGCGCCAGCAGCTGGGGACTTGGCAATCAGCCCCAGCATTTT CASSWGLGNQPQHF
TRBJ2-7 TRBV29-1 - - TGCAGCGTTAGGGTTGGGAACTACGAGCAGTACTTC CSVRVGNYEQYF
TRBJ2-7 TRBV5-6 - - TGTGCCAGCAGCCCGACACTCTACTACGAGCAGTACTTC CASSPTLYYEQYF
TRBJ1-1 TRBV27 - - TGTGCCAGCGCCGAGGAACGCGCGGGCAAGAACACTGAAGCTTTCTTT CASAEERAGKNTEAFF
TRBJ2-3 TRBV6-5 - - TGTGCCAGCACCACCGACCGGGCCACAGATACGCAGTATTTT CASTTDRATDTQYF
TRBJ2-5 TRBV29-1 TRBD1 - TGCAGCGTACCAGAGACAGGGTTGGAGACCCAGTACTTC CSVPETGLETQYF
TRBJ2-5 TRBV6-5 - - TGTGCCAGCAGTTACTCGAACAGCCAAGAGACCCAGTACTTC CASSYSNSQETQYF
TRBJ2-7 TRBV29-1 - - TGCAGCGTTGCCGTAATCGCCGACGAGCAGTACTTC CSVAVIADEQYF
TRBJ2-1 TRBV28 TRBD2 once TGTGCCAGCAGTTTTGGGGTAGCGGGAGAGTCCTGGGGAGATGAGCAGTTCTTC CASSFGVAGESWGDEQFF
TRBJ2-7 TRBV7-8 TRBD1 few TGTGCCAGCAGCTTAGCGGGCGGACAGGAGACCGAGCAGTACTTC CASSLAGGQETEQYF
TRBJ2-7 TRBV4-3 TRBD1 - TGCGCCAGCAGCCAAGATACGAGCGGGACAGGGTCCTACGAGCAGTACTTC CASSQDTSGTGSYEQYF
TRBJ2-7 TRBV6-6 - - TGTGCCAGCAGTTACGAAGGCGGTCGATACGAGCAGTACTTC CASSYEGGRYEQYF
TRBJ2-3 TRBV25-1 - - TGTGCCAGCAGTGTGGGGGACATAGCCACAGATACGCAGTATTTT CASSVGDIATDTQYF
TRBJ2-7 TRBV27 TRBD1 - TGTGCCAGCAGGGACAGGGGGTTTTCCTACGAGCAGTACTTC CASRDRGFSYEQYF
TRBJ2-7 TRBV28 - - TGTGCCAGCAGGAAAGAGTACGAGCAGTACTTC CASRKEYEQYF